This TCR beta chain was sequenced for a study of shared clonotypes between healthy human individuals. The CDR3 length is 17 residues. The germline CDR1 and CDR2 sequences are SGHRS and YFSETQ. V lost 1 base, J lost 0 bases, and 15 bases lay in between. Every immunoSEQ plate was one replicate of a subset's evenly spread DNA. The method was immunoSEQ multiplex PCR; TCRdb's version includes in-frame clones alone and lacks a portion of them. This table has more than 400,000 clones, around 96% appearing once. The chain employs TRBV5-1 and TRBJ2-3; possible D gene TRBD1, 6 bases. The sample consisted of naive CD4+ T cells sorted from blood. Noted subset: CD45RA+ positively selected. This clonotype was obtained from a woman between 25 and 40 years old in good health. The CDR3 nucleotides are TGCGCCAGCAGCTTGTTAGGGACATCGATTAGCACAGATACGCAGTATTTT. Protein: CASSLLGTSISTDTQYF. Variable domain in full (rest from reference TRBV5-1 and TRBJ2-3): KAGVTQTPRYLIKTRGQQVTLSCSPISGHRSVSWYQQTPGQGLQFLFEYFSETQRNKGNFPGRFSGRQFSNSRSEMNVSTLELGDSALYLCASSLLGTSISTDTQYFGPGTRLTVL.